The following is a T cell receptor (beta chain) sequence with its context. Trimming stripped 1 base from V and 7 bases from J, with 9 bases between. Per germline, CDR1 LGHDT and CDR2 YNNKEL (reference sequence). CDR3 size: 13 residues. This specimen comes from a study of control samples from healthy donors and cancer patients. Sequenced by immunoSEQ multiplex PCR; TCRdb stores in-frame clones only, minus some. This table has around 140,000 clones, about nine tenths appearing once. The V call is TRBV3-1 (or the pseudogene TRBV3-2), the J call TRBJ2-3, with D possibly called TRBD1 or TRBD2 (5 bases each). The origin of this receptor is a man between 18 and 29 years old in good health. The sequenced sample was blood. The CDR3 sequence is CASSQGDLYTQYF. DNA for the CDR3: TGTGCCAGCAGCCAAGGGGACCTCTATACGCAGTATTTT.